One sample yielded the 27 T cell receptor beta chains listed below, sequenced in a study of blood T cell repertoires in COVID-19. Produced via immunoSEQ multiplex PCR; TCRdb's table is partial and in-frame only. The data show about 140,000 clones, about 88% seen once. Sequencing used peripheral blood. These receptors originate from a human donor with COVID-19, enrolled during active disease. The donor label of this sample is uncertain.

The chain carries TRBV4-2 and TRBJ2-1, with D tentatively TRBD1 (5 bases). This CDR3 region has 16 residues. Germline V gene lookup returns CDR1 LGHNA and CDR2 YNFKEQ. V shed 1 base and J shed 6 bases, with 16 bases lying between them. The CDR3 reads CASSQVRQGLPNEQFF. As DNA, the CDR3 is TGTGCCAGCAGCCAAGTCCGGCAGGGCCTCCCCAATGAGCAGTTCTTC.

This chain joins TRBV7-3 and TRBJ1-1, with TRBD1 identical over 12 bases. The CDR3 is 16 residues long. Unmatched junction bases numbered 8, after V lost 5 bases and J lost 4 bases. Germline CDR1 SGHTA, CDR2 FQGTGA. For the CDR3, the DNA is TGTGCCAGCAGCCCAATGGGACAGGGGGCGTTCACTGAAGCTTTCTTT. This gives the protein CASSPMGQGAFTEAFF.

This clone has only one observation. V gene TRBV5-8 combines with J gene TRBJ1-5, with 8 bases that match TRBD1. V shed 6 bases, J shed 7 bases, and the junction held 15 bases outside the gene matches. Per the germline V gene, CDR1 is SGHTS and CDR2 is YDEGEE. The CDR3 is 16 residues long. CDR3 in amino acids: CASKQGARGKGQPQHF. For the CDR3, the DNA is TGTGCCAGCAAGCAGGGGGCGAGGGGCAAGGGACAGCCCCAGCATTTT.

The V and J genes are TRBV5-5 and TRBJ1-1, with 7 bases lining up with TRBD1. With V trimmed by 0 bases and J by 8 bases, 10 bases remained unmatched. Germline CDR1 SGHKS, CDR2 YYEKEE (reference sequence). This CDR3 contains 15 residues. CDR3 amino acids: CASSLVKDRRREAFF. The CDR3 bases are TGTGCCAGCAGCTTGGTAAAGGACAGGCGAAGGGAAGCTTTCTTT. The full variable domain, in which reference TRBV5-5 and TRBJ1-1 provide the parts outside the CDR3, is DAGVTQSPTHLIKTRGQQVTLRCSPISGHKSVSWYQQVLGQGPQFIFQYYEKEERGRGNFPDRFSARQFPNYSSELNVNALLLGDSALYLCASSLVKDRRREAFFGQGTRLTVV.

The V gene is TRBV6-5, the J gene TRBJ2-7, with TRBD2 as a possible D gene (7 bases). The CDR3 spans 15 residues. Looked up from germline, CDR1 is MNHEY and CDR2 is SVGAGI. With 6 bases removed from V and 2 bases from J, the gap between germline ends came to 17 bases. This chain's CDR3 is CASRGLGGAAYEQYF. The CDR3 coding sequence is TGTGCCAGCAGGGGGCTGGGGGGGGCTGCCTACGAGCAGTACTTC.

The CDR3 spells CASSLGSGQGGAFF. CDR3 sequence (DNA): TGTGCCAGCTCCTTGGGTAGCGGACAGGGTGGAGCTTTCTTT. The V gene is TRBV5-6, the J gene TRBJ1-1; TRBD1 matches at 8 bases. Germline V gene lookup returns CDR1 SGHDT and CDR2 YYEEEE. Trimming at V came to 7 bases and at J to 10 bases, leaving 15 bases not matched to a gene. This CDR3 comprises 14 residues.

In DNA, the CDR3 is TGTGCCAGCAGCCCCAGCGAAAGCTATGGCTACACCTTC. Translation gives CASSPSESYGYTF. The genes are TRBV7-9 and TRBJ1-2, with D unclear. The CDR3 loop spans 13 amino acids. Per germline, CDR1 SEHNR and CDR2 FQNEAQ (reference sequence). Trimming removed 5 bases from V and 4 bases from J, with 11 bases in between. Full variable domain (missing parts from reference TRBV7-9 and TRBJ1-2): DTGVSQNPRHKITKRGQNVTFRCDPISEHNRLYWYRQTLGQGPEFLTYFQNEAQLEKSRLLSDRFSAERPKGSFSTLEIQRTEQGDSAMYLCASSPSESYGYTFGSGTRLTVV.

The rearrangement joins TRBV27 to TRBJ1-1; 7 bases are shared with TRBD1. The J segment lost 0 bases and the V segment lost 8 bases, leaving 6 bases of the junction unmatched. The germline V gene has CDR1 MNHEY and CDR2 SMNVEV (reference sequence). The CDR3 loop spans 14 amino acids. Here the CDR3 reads CASLSTGMNTEAFF. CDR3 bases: TGTGCCAGCCTTTCGACAGGGATGAACACTGAAGCTTTCTTT.

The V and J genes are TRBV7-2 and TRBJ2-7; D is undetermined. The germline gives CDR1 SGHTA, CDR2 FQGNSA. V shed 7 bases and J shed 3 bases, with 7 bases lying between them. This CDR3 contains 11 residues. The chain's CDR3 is CASTLYYEQYF. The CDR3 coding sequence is TGTGCCAGCACCCTCTACTACGAGCAGTACTTC. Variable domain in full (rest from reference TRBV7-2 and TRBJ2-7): GAGVSQSPSNKVTEKGKDVELRCDPISGHTALYWYRQSLGQGLEFLIYFQGNSAPDKSGLPSDRFSAERTGGSVSTLTIQRTQQEDSAVYLCASTLYYEQYFGPGTRLTVT.

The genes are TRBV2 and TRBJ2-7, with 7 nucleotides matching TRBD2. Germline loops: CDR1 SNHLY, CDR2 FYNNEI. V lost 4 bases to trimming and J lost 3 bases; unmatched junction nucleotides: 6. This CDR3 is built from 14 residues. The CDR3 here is CASSVGGWFYEQYF. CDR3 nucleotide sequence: TGTGCCAGCAGTGTGGGGGGGTGGTTCTACGAGCAGTACTTC.

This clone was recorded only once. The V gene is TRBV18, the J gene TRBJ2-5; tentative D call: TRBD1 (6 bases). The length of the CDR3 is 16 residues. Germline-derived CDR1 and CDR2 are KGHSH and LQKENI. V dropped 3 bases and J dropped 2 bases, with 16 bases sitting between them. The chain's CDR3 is CASSPSTGQGQETQYF. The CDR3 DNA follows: TGTGCCAGCTCACCCTCGACAGGTCAGGGGCAAGAGACCCAGTACTTC.

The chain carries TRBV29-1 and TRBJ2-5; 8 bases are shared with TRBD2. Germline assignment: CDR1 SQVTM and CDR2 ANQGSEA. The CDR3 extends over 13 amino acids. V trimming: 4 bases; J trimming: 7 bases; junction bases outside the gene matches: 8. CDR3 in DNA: TGCAGCGTTGCGGGAGGGTCAACACTGACCCAGTACTTC. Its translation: CSVAGGSTLTQYF.

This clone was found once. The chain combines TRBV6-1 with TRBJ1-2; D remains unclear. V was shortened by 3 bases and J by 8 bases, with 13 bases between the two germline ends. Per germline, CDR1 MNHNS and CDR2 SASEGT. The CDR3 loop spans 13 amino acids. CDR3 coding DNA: TGTGCCAGCAGTGACAGTCCTGGGCTGGGCTACACCTTC. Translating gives CASSDSPGLGYTF.

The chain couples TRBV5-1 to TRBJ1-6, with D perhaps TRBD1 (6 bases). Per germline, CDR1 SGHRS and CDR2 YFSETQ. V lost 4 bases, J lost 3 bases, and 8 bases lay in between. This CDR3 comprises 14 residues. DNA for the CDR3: TGCGCCAGCAGCGCGGACAGCTATAATTCACCCCTCCACTTT. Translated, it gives CASSADSYNSPLHF.

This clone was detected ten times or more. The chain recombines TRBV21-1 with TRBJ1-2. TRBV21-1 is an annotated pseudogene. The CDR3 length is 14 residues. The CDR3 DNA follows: TGTGCCAGCAGCAAAAGGGAGGCTAACTATGGCTACACCTTC. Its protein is CASSKREANYGYTF.

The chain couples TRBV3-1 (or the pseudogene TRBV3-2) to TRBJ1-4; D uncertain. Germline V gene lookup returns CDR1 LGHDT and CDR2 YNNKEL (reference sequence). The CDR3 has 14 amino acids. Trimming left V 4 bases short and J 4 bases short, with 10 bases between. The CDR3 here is CASSLDWVNEKLFF. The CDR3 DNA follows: TGTGCCAGCAGCCTGGACTGGGTTAATGAAAAACTGTTTTTT.

The CDR3 nucleotides read TGTGCCAGCAGCGGGGACAGGGGATATGAAAAACTGTTTTTT. Amino acid sequence: CASSGDRGYEKLFF. This chain connects TRBV5-6 to TRBJ1-4; 10 bases map to TRBD1. CDR1 is SGHDT, CDR2 YYEEEE, per germline. Trimming at V came to 4 bases and at J to 6 bases, leaving 3 bases not matched to a gene. CDR3 length equals 14 residues.

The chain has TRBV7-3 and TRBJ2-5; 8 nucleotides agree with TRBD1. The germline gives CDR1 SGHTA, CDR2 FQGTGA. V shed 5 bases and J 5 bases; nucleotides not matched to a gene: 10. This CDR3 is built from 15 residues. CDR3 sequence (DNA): TGTGCCAGCAGCCCCACCACACGACAGGGGGAGACCCAGTACTTC. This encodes CASSPTTRQGETQYF.

The CDR3 loop reads CAITPARENYGYTF. CDR3 nucleotides: TGTGCCATCACCCCGGCCAGGGAAAACTATGGCTACACCTTC. The chain carries TRBV10-3 and TRBJ1-2; a possible D gene is TRBD1 (5 bases). The CDR3 spans 14 residues. Germline-derived CDR1 and CDR2 are ENHRY and SYGVKD. V lost 7 bases, J lost 2 bases, and 14 bases lay in between.

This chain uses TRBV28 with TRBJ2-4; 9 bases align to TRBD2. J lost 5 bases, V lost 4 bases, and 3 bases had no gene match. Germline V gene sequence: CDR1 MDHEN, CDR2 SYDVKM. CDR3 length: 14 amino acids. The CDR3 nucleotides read TGTGCCAGCAGTTCGACTAGCGGAGAAAACATTCAGTACTTC. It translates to CASSSTSGENIQYF. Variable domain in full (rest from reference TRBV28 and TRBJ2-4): DVKVTQSSRYLVKRTGEKVFLECVQDMDHENMFWYRQDPGLGLRLIYFSYDVKMKEKGDIPEGYSVSREKKERFSLILESASTNQTSMYLCASSSTSGENIQYFGAGTRLSVL.

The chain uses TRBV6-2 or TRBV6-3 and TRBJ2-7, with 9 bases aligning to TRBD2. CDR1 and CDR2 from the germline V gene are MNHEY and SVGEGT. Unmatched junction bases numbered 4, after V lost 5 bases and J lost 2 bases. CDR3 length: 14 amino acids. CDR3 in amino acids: CASSRVAGAYEQYF. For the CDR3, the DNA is TGTGCCAGCAGTCGGGTAGCGGGGGCCTACGAGCAGTACTTC.

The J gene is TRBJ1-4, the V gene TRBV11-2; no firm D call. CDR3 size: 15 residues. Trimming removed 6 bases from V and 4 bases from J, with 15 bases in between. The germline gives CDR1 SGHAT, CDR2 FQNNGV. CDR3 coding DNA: TGTGCCAGCAGACGCACATTCTCTGTTAATGAAAAACTGTTTTTT. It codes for CASRRTFSVNEKLFF.

The CDR3 protein is CATSRDLGEQETQYF. The CDR3 bases are TGTGCCACCAGCAGAGATCTAGGGGAACAAGAGACCCAGTACTTC. The chain employs TRBV15 and TRBJ2-5, with D perhaps matching TRBD1 (5 bases). Deletions cut 0 bases from V and 2 bases from J, with 10 bases between. The CDR3 extends over 15 amino acids. Germline CDR1 LNHNV, CDR2 YYDKDF (reference sequence).

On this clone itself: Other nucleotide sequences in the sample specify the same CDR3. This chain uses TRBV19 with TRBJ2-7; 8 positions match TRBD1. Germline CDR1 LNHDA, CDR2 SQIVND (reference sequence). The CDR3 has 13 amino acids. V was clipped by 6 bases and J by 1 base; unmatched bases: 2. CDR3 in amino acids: CASSRDRSYEQYF. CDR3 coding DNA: TGTGCCAGTAGCCGGGACAGGTCCTACGAGCAGTACTTC.

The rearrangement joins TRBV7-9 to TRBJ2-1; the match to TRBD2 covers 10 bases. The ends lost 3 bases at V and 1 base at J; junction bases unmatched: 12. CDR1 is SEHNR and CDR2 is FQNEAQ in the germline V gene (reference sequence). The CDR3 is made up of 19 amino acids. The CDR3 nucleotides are TGTGCCAGCAGCTTCACCCCGCGGGCTAGCGGGAGTTCCTACAATGAGCAGTTCTTC. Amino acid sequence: CASSFTPRASGSSYNEQFF.

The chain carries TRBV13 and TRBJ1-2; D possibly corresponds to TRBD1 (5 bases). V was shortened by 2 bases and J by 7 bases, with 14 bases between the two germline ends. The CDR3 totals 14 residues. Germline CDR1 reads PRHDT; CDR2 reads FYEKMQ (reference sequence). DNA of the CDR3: TGTGCCAGCAGCTTACAGGGCGCTTCCGGTGGCTACACCTTC. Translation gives CASSLQGASGGYTF.

CDR3 DNA: TGTGCCACCCAAAGAGTTAGCAATCAGCCCCAGCATTTT. It encodes CATQRVSNQPQHF. The chain employs TRBV10-3 and TRBJ1-5, with unresolved D. The CDR3 is 13 amino acids. The V end was cut by 10 bases, the J end by 0 bases, with 10 bases between. Per germline, CDR1 ENHRY and CDR2 SYGVKD.